Detailed here is one T cell receptor (beta chain). The protocol was immunoSEQ multiplex PCR, while the TCRdb copy is restricted to in-frame clones and leaves out a portion. The data contain 270,000 or so clones, roughly 79% of them seen just once; the ten biggest clones take up 2.5% to 3%. This sample was included in a study of blood T cell repertoires in COVID-19. Study in general: Samples of COVID-19 (acute and convalescent) were obtained from the United States, Italy and Spain. The analysed material was cDNA or gDNA that came from T cells, B-cell-depleted T cells, or PBMCs.

J gave up 7 bases and V 5 bases, and 10 bases lay outside the gene matches. The CDR3 is 14 residues long. CDR1 and CDR2 from the germline V gene are MNHEY and SMNVEV (reference sequence). The chain combines TRBV27 with TRBJ2-5; 7 nucleotides match TRBD2. Sequencing input: peripheral blood. This clonotype originated in an older woman with active or convalescent COVID-19. The CDR3 loop is CASSGSGTTGTQYF. The CDR3 nucleotides are TGTGCCAGCAGTGGTTCCGGGACTACGGGGACCCAGTACTTC.